The 10 T cell receptor beta chains below were found in one sample sequenced in a study of tumor-infiltrating lymphocytes in primary liver carcinoma. Extraction also yielded germline DNA, while blood RNA was obtained from unsorted whole blood. Making TCR beta cDNA involved around 520 ng total RNA and a constant-region primer. Three nested multiplex PCR rounds, a slightly modified ARM-PCR, produced the libraries for TCR beta. A C-beta reverse primer and TRBV1-TRBV30 forward primers served in each of the first two PCR rounds, at about 10 cycles apiece. In TCRdb, the multiplex PCR reads were re-called with MiXCR into one record per CDR3 protein. Counted here are approximately 330,000 distinct CDR3 sequences, less than 75% occurring once; the ten biggest clones make up 5.5% to 7%. Sequences were obtained from peripheral blood. These receptor sequences come from a man aged 35 to 55 with primary liver carcinoma and hepatitis B virus infection.

CDR3 amino acids: CASSPWAGAGELFF. The CDR3 DNA follows: TGCGCCAGCAGCCCCTGGGCGGGAGCCGGGGAGCTGTTTTTT. The gene calls are TRBV4-3 and TRBJ2-2; TRBD2 matches 7 bases. Losses at the gene ends were 4 bases for V and 6 bases for J; bases not matched to a gene: 5. This CDR3 is 14 amino acids long. Germline V gene lookup returns CDR1 LGHNA and CDR2 YSLEER.

A word on this clonotype: This clone may be a read error of a much larger clone one base away. The chain uses TRBV6-5 and TRBJ1-1; no clear D. CDR3 length: 13 residues. Deletions cut 1 base from V and 3 bases from J, with 6 bases between. Germline CDR1 and CDR2: MNHEY and SVGAGI. Here the CDR3 reads CASSYFGYTEAFF. CDR3 DNA: TGTGCCAGCAGTTACTTCGGTTACACTGAAGCTTTCTTT.

With regard to this clonotype: One junction end disagrees with the germline gene, perhaps due to a read error. This sequence joins TRBV6-5 and TRBJ2-5, with 7 bases identical to TRBD2. The length of the CDR3 is 14 residues. Germline CDR1 and CDR2: MNHEY and SVGAGI. CDR3 region: CASGYSREAETQYF. In DNA form, the CDR3 reads TGTGCCAGCGGTTACTCCCGGGAGGCTGAGACCCAGTACTTC.

The chain joins TRBV12-3 or TRBV12-4 to TRBJ1-1; D unclear. V gave up 1 base and J gave up 9 bases, with 9 bases separating them. This CDR3 region has 12 residues. The CDR3 DNA reads as TGTGCCAGCAGTTTAGGGCCGGCTAAAGCTTTCTTT. This gives the protein CASSLGPAKAFF.

As to this clonotype: A read error may produce the germline difference seen at one junction end. This chain uses TRBV11-2 with TRBJ2-1; weak D call: TRBD1 (6 bases). Germline V gene data show CDR1 as SGHAT and CDR2 as FQNNGV. The CDR3 sequence is 15 residues long. The CDR3 here is CASSPTGLSYNEQLF. CDR3 DNA sequence: TGCGCCAGCAGCCCAACAGGGCTCTCCTACAATGAGCAGTTATTC.

The chain carries TRBV11-2 and TRBJ2-7; 8 positions match TRBD2. From germline, CDR1 is SGHAT and CDR2 FQNNGV. This CDR3 contains 17 residues. V trimming: 4 bases; J trimming: 3 bases; junction bases outside the gene matches: 14. CDR3 sequence (DNA): TGTGCCAGCAGCTCCGTTAGGTTAGTCGGGAGGGTCTACGAGCAGTACTTC. Its translation is CASSSVRLVGRVYEQYF.

About this clonotype itself: A junction boundary mismatches the germline segment, possibly from a read error. The V call is TRBV28, the J call TRBJ2-2; D may be TRBD2 (6 bases). The CDR3 length is 18 residues. Germline CDR1 MDHEN, CDR2 SYDVKM. The CDR3 DNA sequence: TGTGCCAGCTGTTTGGGTTGGCGGGGTTTCGCGAACACCGGGGAGCTGTTTTTT. As protein: CASCLGWRGFANTGELFF.

Concerning this clonotype: A much larger clone lies a single base off, so this may be a read error. The chain carries TRBV4-2 and TRBJ2-6; TRBD1 aligns across 7 bases. Germline loops: CDR1 LGHNA, CDR2 YNFKEQ. This CDR3 has 14 residues. The CDR3 loop reads CASSPQTGANILTF. The CDR3 DNA reads as TGTGCCAGCAGCCCGCAAACAGGGGCCAACATCCTGACTTTC.

In the case of this clonotype: This may arise from a read error, as a much more abundant clone is one base away. The V and J genes are TRBV29-1 and TRBJ2-3; D is uncertain. Germline values: CDR1 SQVTM, CDR2 ANQGSEA. This CDR3 has 12 residues. The CDR3 DNA reads as TGCATCGTTGACCGAACACAGCACACGCAGTATTTT. Translation: CIVDRTQHTQYF.

The table lists this clonotype with many counts. The V and J genes are TRBV4-2 and TRBJ2-7, with TRBD1 matching 11 bases. Germline-derived CDR1 and CDR2 are LGHNA and YNFKEQ. There are 15 residues in the CDR3. The J segment lost 4 bases and the V segment lost 2 bases, leaving 4 bases of the junction unmatched. This CDR3 reads CASSQPGQGVYEQYF. CDR3 coding DNA: TGTGCCAGCAGCCAACCGGGACAGGGGGTTTACGAGCAGTACTTC.